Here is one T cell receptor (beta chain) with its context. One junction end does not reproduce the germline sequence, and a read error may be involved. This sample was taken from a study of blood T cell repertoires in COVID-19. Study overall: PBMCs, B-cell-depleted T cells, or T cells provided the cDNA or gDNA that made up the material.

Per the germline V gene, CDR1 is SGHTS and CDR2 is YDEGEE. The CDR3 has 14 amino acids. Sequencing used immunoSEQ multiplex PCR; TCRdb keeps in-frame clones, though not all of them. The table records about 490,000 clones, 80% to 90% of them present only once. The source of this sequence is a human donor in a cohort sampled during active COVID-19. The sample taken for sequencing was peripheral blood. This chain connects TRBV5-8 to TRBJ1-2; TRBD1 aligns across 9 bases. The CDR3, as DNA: TGTGCCAGCAGCTCCGGGACAGGGAGGTATGGCCACACCTTC. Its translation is CASSSGTGRYGHTF.